The clone carrying this TCR beta chain occurred once. What it binds is not known. These data are taken from a study of T cell repertoires in cytomegalovirus infection. Study in general: From public TCR beta signatures came an indication of both CMV infection and matching HLA type.

TCRdb fed the reads into MiXCR, producing one record per CDR3 protein. Here the sample spans fewer than 300,000 distinct CDR3 sequences, around 25% being singletons. The CDR3 extends over 12 amino acids. Between the trimmed V and J ends, which lost 8 bases and 5 bases, there was a span of 13 bases. The germline V gene encodes CDR1 MGHDK and CDR2 SYGVNS. The study, taken as a whole, reports: Summed public TCR beta family frequency identified CMV carriers bearing the relevant HLA. There were HLA-C-restricted CMV-specific TCR beta clonotypes dominating the ex vivo response.

The sequencing input was PBMCs. The clonotype comes from a human donor in good health (CMV status not recorded). Some clones in this sample may be carry-over from other donors' samples. The chain recombines TRBV25-1 with TRBJ2-7, with D perhaps given as TRBD1 or TRBD2 (6 bases each). CDR3 DNA: TGTGCCAGCGGGGGGCTCCCCCACGAGCAGTACTTC. Protein sequence: CASGGLPHEQYF.